These 16 T cell receptor beta chains were all obtained from the same sample, sequenced in a study of human T cells and chemical hapten exposure. TCRdb fed the RACE reads into MiXCR, producing one record per CDR3 protein. The table records about 260,000 distinct CDR3 sequences, about 8.6% of them present only once. Time point meaning: pre-sensitization, week 0. The treatment denotes: therapeutic diphenylcyclopropenone sensitization with weekly scalp DPC. The input for sequencing was whole blood, taken in connection with sensitization to the hapten diphenylcyclopropenone (DPC). These receptor sequences come from a woman in her 40s with alopecia areata. Some clones in this sample may be carry-over from other donors' samples.

This clonotype came up many times. This chain links TRBV7-9 with TRBJ1-4, with a weak D call TRBD1 (6 bases). Germline-derived CDR1 and CDR2 are SEHNR and FQNEAQ (reference sequence). The CDR3 has 13 amino acids. V was shortened by 4 bases and J by 7 bases, with 10 bases between the two germline ends. For the CDR3, the DNA is TGTGCCAGCAGCTACGACAGGACTGAAAAACTGTTTTTT. It is translated as CASSYDRTEKLFF.

The V gene is TRBV10-3, the J gene TRBJ1-2; D remains unclear. V was cut by 0 bases and J by 8 bases, with 16 bases left in between. The CDR3 loop spans 15 amino acids. The germline V gene encodes CDR1 ENHRY and CDR2 SYGVKD. The CDR3 spells CAISESEGAAKGYTF. The DNA for the CDR3 is TGTGCCATCAGTGAGTCTGAAGGAGCAGCGAAGGGCTACACCTTC.

The chain carries TRBV5-1 and TRBJ2-5, with 8 bases lining up with TRBD1. This CDR3 has 14 amino acids. The J segment lost 2 bases and the V segment lost 1 base, leaving 1 base of the junction unmatched. Germline CDR1 is SGHRS and CDR2 is YFSETQ. The chain's CDR3 is CASSLQGAQETQYF. For the CDR3, the DNA is TGCGCCAGCAGCTTGCAGGGGGCTCAAGAGACCCAGTACTTC.

The chain recombines TRBV10-3 with TRBJ1-1, with 9 positions matching TRBD1. The CDR3 is 15 amino acids. Germline lookup yields CDR1 ENHRY and CDR2 SYGVKD. The ends lost 0 bases at V and 2 bases at J; junction bases unmatched: 1. CDR3 in amino acids: CAISESDRGNTEAFF. Written as DNA, the CDR3 is TGTGCCATCAGTGAGTCGGACAGGGGAAACACTGAAGCTTTCTTT.

The chain employs TRBV20-1 and TRBJ2-3, with 8 positions matching TRBD2. There are 13 residues in the CDR3. Germline assignment: CDR1 DFQATT and CDR2 SNEGSKA (reference sequence). The V gene end was trimmed by 5 bases and the J gene end by 1 base; junction bases not matched to a gene: 2. This CDR3 is CSARTSRTDTQYF. In nucleotides, the CDR3 is TGCAGTGCTCGGACTAGCCGCACAGATACGCAGTATTTT.

Regarding this clonotype: A much larger clone differs from this one at a single base, so this may be a read error. The chain has TRBV6-2 or TRBV6-3 and TRBJ2-1; no reliable D call. Trimming took 5 bases from V and 3 from J, leaving 5 bases between them. Germline CDR1 MNHEY, CDR2 SVGEGT. The CDR3 contains 12 residues. This CDR3 is CASSDDYNEQFF. The CDR3 DNA sequence: TGTGCCAGCAGTGATGACTACAATGAGCAGTTCTTC.

The chain joins TRBV28 to TRBJ2-7; D perhaps matches TRBD2 (7 bases). The CDR3 is 14 amino acids. Deletions cut 7 bases from V and 1 base from J, with 14 bases between. Germline lookup yields CDR1 MDHEN and CDR2 SYDVKM. CDR3 region: CASILRGASYEQYF. The CDR3 DNA reads TGTGCCAGCATACTACGGGGGGCATCCTACGAGCAGTACTTC.

Ten or more counts support this clonotype. The chain links TRBV12-3 or TRBV12-4 to TRBJ2-1, with D hard to call. This CDR3 spans 9 amino acids. With 8 bases removed from V and 16 bases from J, the gap between germline ends came to 12 bases. CDR3 protein: CASGSERFF. CDR3 DNA sequence: TGTGCCAGCGGAAGTGAGCGATTCTTC.

This clonotype was recorded many times. The gene calls are TRBV10-3 and TRBJ2-4; 7 bases line up with TRBD2. Germline values: CDR1 ENHRY, CDR2 SYGVKD. The CDR3 is 15 residues long. V lost 2 bases to trimming and J lost 4 bases; unmatched junction nucleotides: 5. For the CDR3, the DNA is TGTGCCATCAGTGAGCAGGGAGGGTTTAAAAACATTCAGTACTTC. Its protein is CAISEQGGFKNIQYF.

The table lists this clonotype with many counts. The CDR3 DNA follows: TGTGCCAGCAGTCCTCTCGGGGGCCTGGGAGAGCAGTACTTC. The encoded protein is CASSPLGGLGEQYF. The rearrangement links TRBV27 to TRBJ2-7; either TRBD1 or TRBD2 may supply D (6 bases each). V was clipped by 5 bases and J by 7 bases, with 18 bases between them. There are 14 residues in the CDR3. Germline V gene sequence: CDR1 MNHEY, CDR2 SMNVEV (reference sequence).

Concerning this clonotype itself: Given the absence of the conserved phenylalanine or tryptophan at the CDR3 end, a read error is likely. V usage is TRBV20-1 and J usage is TRBJ1-1, with 7 bases fitting TRBD1. The CDR3 consists of 12 residues. With V trimmed by 6 bases and J by 9 bases, 10 bases remained unmatched. The V gene's germline CDR1 is DFQATT and CDR2 SNEGSKA (reference sequence). This CDR3 is CSATDRASQAFS. The CDR3 nucleotides read TGCAGTGCCACCGACAGGGCCTCCCAAGCTTTCTCT.

As concerns this clonotype: The CDR3 end shows no conserved phenylalanine or tryptophan, and so a read error is likely. The chain employs TRBV29-1 and TRBJ2-7, with TRBD2 identical over 14 bases. Germline CDR1 is SQVTM and CDR2 is ANQGSEA. The V segment lost 7 bases and the J segment 3 bases; nucleotides outside the gene matches: 14. The CDR3 is 17 residues long. In DNA form, the CDR3 reads TGCAGCGGGAGGGTCGGGACTAGCGGGAGCAACCGCTACGAGCAGTACTCC. As protein: CSGRVGTSGSNRYEQYS.

The V call is TRBV7-2, the J call TRBJ1-1; unclear D gene. The V gene lost 4 bases and the J gene lost 1 base, with 13 bases spanning the gap. The CDR3 has 15 amino acids. Germline CDR1 SGHTA, CDR2 FQGNSA. The CDR3 loop reads CASSYRDEANTEAFF. CDR3 DNA: TGTGCCAGCAGCTACCGTGACGAGGCGAACACTGAAGCTTTCTTT.

V and J are TRBV5-1 and TRBJ2-5; 8 bases fit TRBD2. CDR1 is SGHRS and CDR2 is YFSETQ in the germline V gene. V lost 4 bases and J lost 1; bases outside the gene matches: 12. This CDR3 contains 17 residues. The CDR3 sequence: CASSPGRVAGIQETQYF. The DNA of the CDR3 is TGCGCCAGCAGCCCCGGTAGGGTAGCGGGGATCCAAGAGACCCAGTACTTC.

The chain has TRBV7-2 and TRBJ2-1, with 10 bases fitting TRBD2. V gave up 5 bases and J gave up 2 bases; unmatched junction bases: 3. The CDR3 spans 15 residues. Germline CDR1 is SGHTA and CDR2 is FQGNSA. CDR3 loop: CASSRLAGPYNEQFF. CDR3 nucleotides: TGTGCCAGCAGCCGACTAGCGGGCCCCTACAATGAGCAGTTCTTC.

The sample holds a few counts of this clonotype. The chain links TRBV7-3 to TRBJ2-2; D remains ambiguous. The CDR3 is made up of 15 amino acids. Germline assignment: CDR1 SGHTA and CDR2 FQGTGA. Deletions cut 0 bases from V and 1 base from J, with 6 bases between. The CDR3, as DNA: TGTGCCAGCAGCTTAACACCGGGGAACACCGGGGAGCTGTTTTTT. This gives the protein CASSLTPGNTGELFF.